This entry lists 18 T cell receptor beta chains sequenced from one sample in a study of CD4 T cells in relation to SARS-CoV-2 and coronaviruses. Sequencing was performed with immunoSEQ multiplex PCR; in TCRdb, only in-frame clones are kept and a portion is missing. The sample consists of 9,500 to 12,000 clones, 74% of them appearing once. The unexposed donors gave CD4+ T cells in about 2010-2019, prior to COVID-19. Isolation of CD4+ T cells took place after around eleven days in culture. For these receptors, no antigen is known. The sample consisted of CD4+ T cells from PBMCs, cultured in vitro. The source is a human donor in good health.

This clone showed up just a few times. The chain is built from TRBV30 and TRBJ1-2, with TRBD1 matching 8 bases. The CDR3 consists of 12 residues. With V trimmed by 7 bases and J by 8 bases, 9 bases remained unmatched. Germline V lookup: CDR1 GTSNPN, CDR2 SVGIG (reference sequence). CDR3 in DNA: TGTGCCTTCGGGACAGGCTTTAGAGGCTACACCTTC. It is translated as CAFGTGFRGYTF.

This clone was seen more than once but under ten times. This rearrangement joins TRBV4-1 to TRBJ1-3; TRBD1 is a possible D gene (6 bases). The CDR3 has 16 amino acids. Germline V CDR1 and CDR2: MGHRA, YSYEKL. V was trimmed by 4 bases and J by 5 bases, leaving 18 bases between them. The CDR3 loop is CASSPWGAGVRNTIYF. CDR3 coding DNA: TGCGCCAGCAGCCCCTGGGGGGCCGGGGTTCGAAACACCATATATTTT.

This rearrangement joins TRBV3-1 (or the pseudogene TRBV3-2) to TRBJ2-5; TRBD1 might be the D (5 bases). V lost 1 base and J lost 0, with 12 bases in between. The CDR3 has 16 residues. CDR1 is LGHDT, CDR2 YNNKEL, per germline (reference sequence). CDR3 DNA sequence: TGTGCCAGCAGCCAAGGAATGACAGATAACCAAGAGACCCAGTACTTC. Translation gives CASSQGMTDNQETQYF.

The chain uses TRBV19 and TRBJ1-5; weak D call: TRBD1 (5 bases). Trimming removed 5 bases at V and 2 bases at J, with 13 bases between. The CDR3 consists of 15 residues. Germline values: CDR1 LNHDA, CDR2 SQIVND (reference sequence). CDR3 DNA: TGTGCCAGTAGTCCGCAGGGAGATGGCAATCAGCCCCAGCATTTT. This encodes CASSPQGDGNQPQHF. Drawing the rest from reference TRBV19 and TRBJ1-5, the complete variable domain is DGGITQSPKYLFRKEGQNVTLSCEQNLNHDAMYWYRQDPGQGLRLIYYSQIVNDFQKGDIAEGYSVSREKKESFPLTVTSAQKNPTAFYLCASSPQGDGNQPQHFGDGTRLSIL.

CDR3 sequence: CASSSDRRTEAFF. The CDR3 region has the DNA TGTGCCAGCAGCTCCGACAGGCGGACTGAAGCTTTCTTT. The rearrangement uses TRBV12-3 or TRBV12-4 and TRBJ1-1; perhaps TRBD1 as D (6 bases). Trimming shortened V by 6 bases and J by 5 bases, and 13 bases separated the two germline ends. The CDR3 extends over 13 amino acids.

In DNA form, the CDR3 reads TGTGCCAGTAGTCCGCGGGCGATTCAGCCCCAGCATTTT. Translation: CASSPRAIQPQHF. The gene calls are TRBV19 and TRBJ1-5, with no clear D. The CDR3 runs to 13 residues. Germline lookup yields CDR1 LNHDA and CDR2 SQIVND (reference sequence). Trimming removed 5 bases at V and 6 bases at J, with 11 bases between.

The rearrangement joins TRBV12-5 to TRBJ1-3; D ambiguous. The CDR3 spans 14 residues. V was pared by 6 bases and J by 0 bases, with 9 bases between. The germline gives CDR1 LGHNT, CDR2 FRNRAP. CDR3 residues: CASGSQDSGNTIYF. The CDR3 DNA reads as TGTGCTAGTGGCTCCCAAGACTCTGGAAACACCATATATTTT.

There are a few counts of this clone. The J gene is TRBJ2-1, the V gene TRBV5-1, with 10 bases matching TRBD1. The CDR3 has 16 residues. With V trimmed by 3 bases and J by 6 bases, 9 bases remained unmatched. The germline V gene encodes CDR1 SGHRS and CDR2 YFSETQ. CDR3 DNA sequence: TGCGCCAGCAGCTCTTCCGGGACAGGGGTAGTCAATGAGCAGTTCTTC. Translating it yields CASSSSGTGVVNEQFF.

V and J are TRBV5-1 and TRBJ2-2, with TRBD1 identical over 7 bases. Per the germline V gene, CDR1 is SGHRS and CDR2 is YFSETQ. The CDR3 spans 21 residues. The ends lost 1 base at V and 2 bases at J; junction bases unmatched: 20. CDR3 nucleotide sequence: TGCGCCAGCAGCTTGCCCCCTTCAGGGGGTTCACCCCGGTTTAACACCGGGGAGCTGTTTTTT. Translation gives CASSLPPSGGSPRFNTGELFF.

The CDR3 sequence: CASSFAGLAGGHTDTQYF. CDR3 bases: TGCGCCAGCAGCTTTGCGGGTCTAGCGGGGGGGCACACAGATACGCAGTATTTT. The chain carries TRBV5-1 and TRBJ2-3; TRBD2 matches 12 bases. Germline V gives CDR1 SGHRS, CDR2 YFSETQ. The CDR3 covers 18 residues. Trimming took 2 bases from V and 2 from J; bases not matched to a gene: 9.

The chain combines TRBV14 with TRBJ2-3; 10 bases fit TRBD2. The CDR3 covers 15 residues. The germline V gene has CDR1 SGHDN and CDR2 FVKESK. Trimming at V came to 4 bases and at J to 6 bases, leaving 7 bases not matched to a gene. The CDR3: CASSPRLAGGDTQYF. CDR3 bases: TGTGCCAGCAGCCCCCGACTAGCGGGTGGCGATACGCAGTATTTT.

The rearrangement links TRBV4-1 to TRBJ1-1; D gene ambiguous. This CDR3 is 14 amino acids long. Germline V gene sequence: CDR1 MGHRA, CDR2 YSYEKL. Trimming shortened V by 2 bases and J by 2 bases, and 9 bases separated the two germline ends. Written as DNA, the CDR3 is TGCGCCAGCAGCCAACATGGGGTTAACACTGAAGCTTTCTTT. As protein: CASSQHGVNTEAFF.

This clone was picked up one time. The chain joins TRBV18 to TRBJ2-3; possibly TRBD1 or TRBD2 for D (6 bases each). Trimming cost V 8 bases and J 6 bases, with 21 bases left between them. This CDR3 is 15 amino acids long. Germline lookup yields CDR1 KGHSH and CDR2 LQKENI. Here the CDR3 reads CASKNQTWGADTQYF. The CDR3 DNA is TGTGCCAGCAAAAACCAGACTTGGGGGGCGGATACGCAGTATTTT.

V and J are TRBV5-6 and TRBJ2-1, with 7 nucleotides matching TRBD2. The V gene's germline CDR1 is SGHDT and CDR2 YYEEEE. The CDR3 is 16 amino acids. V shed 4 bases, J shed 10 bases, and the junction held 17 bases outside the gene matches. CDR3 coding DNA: TGTGCCAGCAGCCCAATGGGGGGGGAGTTACCTTCCGAGCAGTTCTTC. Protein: CASSPMGGELPSEQFF. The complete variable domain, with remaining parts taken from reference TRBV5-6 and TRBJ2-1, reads DAGVTQSPTHLIKTRGQQVTLRCSPKSGHDTVSWYQQALGQGPQFIFQYYEEEERQRGNFPDRFSGHQFPNYSSELNVNALLLGDSALYLCASSPMGGELPSEQFFGPGTRLTVL.

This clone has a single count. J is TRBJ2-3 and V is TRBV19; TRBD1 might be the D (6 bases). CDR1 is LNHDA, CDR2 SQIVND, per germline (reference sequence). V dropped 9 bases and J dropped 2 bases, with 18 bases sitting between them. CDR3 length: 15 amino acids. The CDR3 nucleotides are TGTGCCAGCCGACTGGACAGTACATACACAGATACGCAGTATTTT. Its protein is CASRLDSTYTDTQYF.

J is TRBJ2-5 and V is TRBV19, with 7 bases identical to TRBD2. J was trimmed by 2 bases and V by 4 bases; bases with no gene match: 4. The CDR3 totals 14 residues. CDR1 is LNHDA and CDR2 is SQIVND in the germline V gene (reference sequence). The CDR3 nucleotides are TGTGCCAGTAGTACGAGCGGGAAGCAAGAGACCCAGTACTTC. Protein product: CASSTSGKQETQYF. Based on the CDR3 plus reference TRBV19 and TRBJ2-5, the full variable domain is DGGITQSPKYLFRKEGQNVTLSCEQNLNHDAMYWYRQDPGQGLRLIYYSQIVNDFQKGDIAEGYSVSREKKESFPLTVTSAQKNPTAFYLCASSTSGKQETQYFGPGTRLLVL.

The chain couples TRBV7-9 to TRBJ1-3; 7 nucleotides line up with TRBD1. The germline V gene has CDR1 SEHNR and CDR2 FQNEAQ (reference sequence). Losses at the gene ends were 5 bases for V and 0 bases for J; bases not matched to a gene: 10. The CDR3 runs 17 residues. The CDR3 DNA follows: TGTGCCAGCAGCCCCAGGACAGGTCTCATCTCTGGAAACACCATATATTTT. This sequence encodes CASSPRTGLISGNTIYF.

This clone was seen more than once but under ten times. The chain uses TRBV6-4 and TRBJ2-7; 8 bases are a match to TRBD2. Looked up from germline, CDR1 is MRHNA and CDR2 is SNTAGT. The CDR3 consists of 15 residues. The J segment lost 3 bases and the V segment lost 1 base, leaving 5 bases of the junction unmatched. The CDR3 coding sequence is TGTGCCAGCAGTGACTGGGGGACTAGGAACTACGAGCAGTACTTC. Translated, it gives CASSDWGTRNYEQYF.